This T cell receptor beta chain was recovered during a study of blood T cell repertoires in COVID-19 (TCRdb year 2020). About the study as a whole: Samples from collaborators originated in the United States, Italy and Spain and spanned both the acute and convalescent phases of COVID-19. The dataset comprised deeply sampled blood TCRbeta repertoires from subjects exposed to, actively infected with, or recovered from COVID-19. A de-identified subject ID, COVID-19 status, age in years and sex were almost always included in the sample metadata. HLA class I and class II types, where available, came from metadata supplied by the sample provider rather than from assay-based typing. Samples came from the ongoing ImmuneRACE study (first 160 participants) plus 1,254 subjects from 6 global collaborators. The repertoires were made available in a free public database intended to serve as a resource for research on the immune response to SARS-CoV-2. The prospective study material was composed of cDNA or gDNA derived from T cells, B-cell-depleted T cells, or PBMCs. On the study overall, not on this receptor specifically: The amount of clinical and demographic metadata varied by source and participant and was provided uncurated.

On this clone: No antigen is known for it. One base away there is no much larger clone; base qualities are not given.

The immunoSEQ Assay, a bias-controlled multiplex PCR, was used to amplify TCRbeta CDR3 regions from genomic DNA. From the authors' description of their analysis: Within the assay, amplification of reference gene primers was used to estimate how many nucleated cells each sample contained. Sequence reads were collapsed and filtered to measure the absolute abundance of every unique TCRbeta CDR3 rearrangement. For each sample, productive Simpson clonality was calculated by taking the square root of Simpson's diversity index across productive rearrangements. TCRdb retrieved this table from immuneACCESS and kept in-frame rearrangements only. Not all clones are present; in checked studies, unresolved V genes account for under half, and no reason is known for the remainder. Clone size and V and J calls were adopted from that table, with D and trimming inferred from the DNA. In all, the sample holds 450,000 to 600,000 clones, and around 90% of those were seen once. The ten largest clones add up to around 0.7% of the sample.

Participants in the prospective study were aged roughly 18 to 100 years, lived in 20 to 25 United States geographic areas, and enrolled through a virtual design. In the prospective study, cohorts were assigned on the basis of participant-reported clinical history obtained from a screening survey and a study questionnaire. Recovered participants in ImmuneRACE Cohort 3 were defined as having two consecutive negative NP/OP PCR tests, clearance from a healthcare professional, or resolution of symptoms. Each participant in the prospective study had whole blood, serum and a nasopharyngeal or oropharyngeal swab collected by mobile phlebotomists. Over a roughly two-month period, participants in the prospective study had the option of providing additional blood draws and questionnaires. Prospective study blood samples were shipped either frozen or at room temperature before DNA extraction. As encoded in the germline V gene, CDR1 is SGHAT while CDR2 is FQNNGV. Its CDR3 holds 15 amino acids, cysteine through phenylalanine. Kept here is only the CDR3 DNA, which spans 45 bases and is read in frame from base 1. V lost 5 bases and J lost 13 bases; the stretch between them is 23 bases long.

Material: PBMCs or T cells enriched from blood (not recorded which). The chain couples TRBV11-2 to TRBJ1-4; TRBD1 is possibly the D segment (6 matching bases). The TCR sequence derives from a woman under 30 who had recovered from COVID-19. The CDR3 is CASSHNREKGRGLFF. The nucleotide sequence reads TGTGCCAGCAGCCACAACAGGGAGAAGGGAAGGGGACTGTTTTTT.